Each of the 32 T cell receptor beta chains below was sequenced from the same sample in a study of blood T cell repertoires in COVID-19. Some clones are missing from TCRdb's copy, which holds only in-frame ones; the method was immunoSEQ multiplex PCR. The table has about half a million clones, 80% to 90% seen once. Sequenced input: peripheral blood. The receptors were gathered from a man aged 18 to 35 with COVID-19, enrolled during active disease.

The chain employs TRBV19 and TRBJ1-3, with D hard to call. The V and J ends lost 6 bases and 1 base respectively, with 13 bases between them. Germline V gene lookup returns CDR1 LNHDA and CDR2 SQIVND (reference sequence). This CDR3 contains 15 residues. CDR3 residues: CASSYFSGSGNTIYF. The CDR3 DNA reads TGTGCCAGTAGCTACTTCTCGGGGTCTGGAAACACCATATATTTT. Looking up the rest from reference TRBV19 and TRBJ1-3 gives the full variable domain: DGGITQSPKYLFRKEGQNVTLSCEQNLNHDAMYWYRQDPGQGLRLIYYSQIVNDFQKGDIAEGYSVSREKKESFPLTVTSAQKNPTAFYLCASSYFSGSGNTIYFGEGSWLTVV.

The V call is TRBV24-1, the J call TRBJ2-3, with TRBD1 matching over 9 bases. Trimming at V came to 9 bases and at J to 4 bases, leaving 13 bases not matched to a gene. The CDR3 contains 16 residues. Germline V gene lookup returns CDR1 KGHDR and CDR2 SFDVKD. CDR3 region: CATGALGTGTPDTQYF. CDR3 sequence (DNA): TGTGCCACCGGAGCCTTAGGGACAGGGACTCCAGATACGCAGTATTTT.

The genes are TRBV6-1 and TRBJ2-1; perhaps TRBD2 as D (6 bases). The V end was cut by 3 bases, the J end by 8 bases, with 8 bases between. Per the germline V gene, CDR1 is MNHNS and CDR2 is SASEGT. The CDR3 is made up of 12 amino acids. The CDR3 loop reads CASSDTSYEQFF. The CDR3 region has the DNA TGTGCCAGCAGTGACACTAGCTATGAGCAGTTCTTC.

The rearrangement links TRBV11-2 to TRBJ1-2, with D perhaps matching TRBD1 (6 bases). Trimming stripped 0 bases from V and 5 bases from J, with 10 bases between. The CDR3 contains 14 residues. The germline CDR1 and CDR2 sequences are SGHAT and FQNNGV. This CDR3 is CASSLDHTGYGYTF. The CDR3 DNA reads as TGTGCCAGCAGCTTAGACCATACAGGGTATGGCTACACCTTC.

The chain carries TRBV5-1 and TRBJ1-1; D gene unclear. Trimming pared 4 bases from V and 2 bases from J, leaving 12 bases between. The CDR3 has 14 amino acids. CDR1 is SGHRS, CDR2 YFSETQ, per germline. The CDR3 here is CASSLYQANTEAFF. CDR3 bases: TGCGCCAGCAGCCTATATCAGGCTAACACTGAAGCTTTCTTT.

V usage is TRBV6-5 and J usage is TRBJ1-1; D possibly corresponds to TRBD1 (6 bases). The germline gives CDR1 MNHEY, CDR2 SVGAGI. The length of the CDR3 is 13 residues. Trimming left V 8 bases short and J 0 bases short, with 10 bases between. The CDR3 DNA reads TGTGCCAGCGGGGACACCATGAACACTGAAGCTTTCTTT. Protein product: CASGDTMNTEAFF.

This chain links TRBV18 with TRBJ2-7, with TRBD1 identical over 10 bases. With V trimmed by 3 bases and J by 7 bases, 3 bases remained unmatched. The CDR3 spans 13 residues. CDR1 and CDR2 from the germline V gene are KGHSH and LQKENI. In nucleotides, the CDR3 is TGTGCCAGCTCACCCGGACAGGGGGGAGAGCAGTACTTC. It translates to CASSPGQGGEQYF.

The CDR3 region is CATSDFGIDTQYF. The DNA for the CDR3 is TGTGCCACCAGTGATTTCGGGATAGATACGCAGTATTTT. The chain employs TRBV24-1 and TRBJ2-3, with D perhaps matching TRBD2 (5 bases). The CDR3 is made up of 13 amino acids. V was pared by 1 base and J by 5 bases, with 6 bases between. Germline V gene sequence: CDR1 KGHDR, CDR2 SFDVKD.

This clone was seen a few times. The CDR3, as DNA: TGTGCCAGCAGTAAACAGGGAACTTGCCCGTACTTC. Its protein product is CASSKQGTCPYF. The V and J genes are TRBV6-4 and TRBJ2-7; TRBD1 might be the D (6 bases). This CDR3 comprises 12 residues. CDR1 is MRHNA, CDR2 SNTAGT, per germline. V was trimmed by 5 bases and J by 12 bases, leaving 17 bases between them.

This chain uses TRBV5-1 with TRBJ2-1; TRBD2 agrees at 9 bases. CDR1 and CDR2 (germline): SGHRS, YFSETQ. The CDR3 is 15 residues long. V was clipped by 4 bases and J by 2 bases; unmatched bases: 4. The CDR3 region is CASSMTSGPYNEQFF. Written as DNA, the CDR3 is TGCGCCAGCAGCATGACTAGCGGACCCTACAATGAGCAGTTCTTC.

This clone was recorded only once. The V gene is TRBV4-1, the J gene TRBJ2-3, with 12 bases aligning to TRBD2. CDR3 size: 18 residues. CDR1 is MGHRA, CDR2 YSYEKL, per germline. V lost 4 bases and J lost 4; bases outside the gene matches: 12. The CDR3 region has the DNA TGCGCCAGCAGCCGGATCGGGCTAGCGGGAGGGAGGCCAGATACGCAGTATTTT. Translating gives CASSRIGLAGGRPDTQYF.

The V gene is TRBV2, the J gene TRBJ2-2; weak D call: TRBD2 (5 bases). The CDR3 is made up of 15 amino acids. Germline-derived CDR1 and CDR2 are SNHLY and FYNNEI. V was pared by 4 bases and J by 1 base, with 10 bases between. CDR3 bases: TGTGCCAGCAGTGTGATCGGGGTGAACACCGGGGAGCTGTTTTTT. Translated, it gives CASSVIGVNTGELFF. The full variable domain, its missing parts supplied by reference TRBV2 and TRBJ2-2, is EPEVTQTPSHQVTQMGQEVILRCVPISNHLYFYWYRQILGQKVEFLVSFYNNEISEKSEIFDDQFSVERPDGSNFTLKIRSTKLEDSAMYFCASSVIGVNTGELFFGEGSRLTVL.

This clone was detected only a few times. The chain combines TRBV3-1 (or the pseudogene TRBV3-2) with TRBJ1-2; D is uncertain. Trimming took off 3 bases at V and 7 bases at J, with 9 bases between the two ends. The CDR3 sequence is 12 residues long. Germline lookup yields CDR1 LGHDT and CDR2 YNNKEL (reference sequence). The CDR3 bases are TGTGCCAGCAGCCAGCGTGTCGCTGGCTACACCTTC. As protein: CASSQRVAGYTF.

The rearrangement joins TRBV7-6 to TRBJ2-5; 8 bases match TRBD1. Trimming took 4 bases from V and 5 from J; bases not matched to a gene: 9. Per the germline V gene, CDR1 is SGHVS and CDR2 is FNYEAQ. The CDR3 is made up of 15 amino acids. Here the CDR3 reads CASSSGQVVWETQYF. The CDR3, as DNA: TGTGCCAGCAGCTCGGGACAGGTTGTATGGGAGACCCAGTACTTC.

The V call is TRBV2, the J call TRBJ2-1; no clear D gene. The CDR3 contains 14 residues. Trimming removed 0 bases from V and 4 bases from J, with 7 bases in between. Looked up from germline, CDR1 is SNHLY and CDR2 is FYNNEI. In nucleotides, the CDR3 is TGTGCCAGCAGTGAAGCGACTCAATACAATGAGCAGTTCTTC. This codes for CASSEATQYNEQFF.

The chain couples TRBV2 to TRBJ2-3; D is ambiguous. This CDR3 comprises 15 residues. Trimming left V 2 bases short and J 0 bases short, with 9 bases between. Germline-derived CDR1 and CDR2 are SNHLY and FYNNEI. The CDR3, as DNA: TGTGCCAGCAGTGAAAGACTCCCCAGCACAGATACGCAGTATTTT. Protein product: CASSERLPSTDTQYF.

The gene calls are TRBV19 and TRBJ1-6; 7 bases map to TRBD1. The CDR3 has 13 amino acids. The V gene's germline CDR1 is LNHDA and CDR2 SQIVND (reference sequence). The V gene end was trimmed by 9 bases and the J gene end by 10 bases; junction bases not matched to a gene: 9. In DNA form, the CDR3 reads TGTGCCAGCCAGACAGGGCTAAGGTCACCCCTCCACTTT. Translation gives CASQTGLRSPLHF.

This clone turned up a few times. The chain is built from TRBV4-1 and TRBJ2-4; D not resolved. The CDR3 length is 15 residues. Trimming removed 3 bases from V and 6 bases from J, with 15 bases in between. CDR1 and CDR2 (germline): MGHRA, YSYEKL. The CDR3: CASSQSGLEVNIQYF. The CDR3 DNA sequence: TGCGCCAGCAGCCAGTCCGGGTTGGAAGTAAACATTCAGTACTTC.

This sequence joins TRBV21-1 and TRBJ1-5; the table names TRBD1, a call not compared with the DNA. TRBV21-1 is a pseudogene. The CDR3 runs to 13 residues. CDR3 nucleotide sequence: TGTGCCAGCAAAGGACAGAGCAATCAGCCCCAGCATTTT. This gives the protein CASKGQSNQPQHF.

This chain links TRBV4-1 with TRBJ2-7, with D unresolved. V lost 0 bases to trimming and J lost 2 bases, with 11 bases between them. This CDR3 spans 15 amino acids. The germline gives CDR1 MGHRA, CDR2 YSYEKL. The CDR3 coding sequence is TGCGCCAGCAGCCAAGAGGTTTCAGAAACCTACGAGCAGTACTTC. This sequence encodes CASSQEVSETYEQYF.

The chain combines TRBV19 with TRBJ2-1; 12 bases agree with TRBD2. Trimming at V came to 3 bases and at J to 0 bases, leaving 9 bases not matched to a gene. CDR1 and CDR2 from the germline V gene are LNHDA and SQIVND (reference sequence). The CDR3 has 19 residues. CDR3 amino acids: CASSISSTSGGSSYNEQFF. In DNA, the CDR3 is TGTGCCAGTAGTATTTCTTCGACTAGCGGGGGTAGCTCCTACAATGAGCAGTTCTTC. Combining the CDR3 with reference TRBV19 and TRBJ2-1 gives the whole variable domain DGGITQSPKYLFRKEGQNVTLSCEQNLNHDAMYWYRQDPGQGLRLIYYSQIVNDFQKGDIAEGYSVSREKKESFPLTVTSAQKNPTAFYLCASSISSTSGGSSYNEQFFGPGTRLTVL.

This chain connects TRBV11-3 to TRBJ1-1, with 8 bases matching TRBD1. There are 16 residues in the CDR3. Looked up from germline, CDR1 is SGHNT and CDR2 is YENEEA. The junction had 10 bases not matched to a gene; V was cut back by 5 bases and J by 2 bases. The CDR3 DNA is TGTGCCAGCAGCCCTCGTACAGGGGGTCGAAACACTGAAGCTTTCTTT. Its translation is CASSPRTGGRNTEAFF.

The chain employs TRBV24-1 and TRBJ2-7, with 10 bases that match TRBD1. The CDR3 is made up of 16 amino acids. Germline V gene data show CDR1 as KGHDR and CDR2 as SFDVKD. J gave up 1 base and V 0 bases, and 2 bases lay outside the gene matches. The CDR3 is CATSDLPGQGSYEQYF. The CDR3 bases are TGTGCCACCAGTGATTTGCCGGGACAGGGGTCCTACGAGCAGTACTTC.

V and J are TRBV13 and TRBJ1-1, with 12 bases fitting TRBD1. CDR1 is PRHDT and CDR2 is FYEKMQ in the germline V gene (reference sequence). The CDR3 extends over 14 amino acids. V was clipped by 4 bases and J by 6 bases; unmatched bases: 3. CDR3 bases: TGTGCCAGCAGCTGGGGACAGGGGGCGGCTGAAGCTTTCTTT. Translating it yields CASSWGQGAAEAFF. The full variable domain, its missing parts supplied by reference TRBV13 and TRBJ1-1, is AAGVIQSPRHLIKEKRETATLKCYPIPRHDTVYWYQQGPGQDPQFLISFYEKMQSDKGSIPDRFSAQQFSDYHSELNMSSLELGDSALYFCASSWGQGAAEAFFGQGTRLTVV.

The chain recombines TRBV6-5 with TRBJ2-1; 7 bases map to TRBD2. The CDR3 totals 15 residues. Germline V lookup: CDR1 MNHEY, CDR2 SVGAGI. V lost 2 bases to trimming and J lost 0 bases; unmatched junction nucleotides: 1. CDR3: CASSYREASYNEQFF. CDR3 nucleotide sequence: TGTGCCAGCAGTTACCGGGAGGCCTCCTACAATGAGCAGTTCTTC.

This chain's CDR3 is CATSDWTGGLETQYF. As DNA, the CDR3 is TGTGCCACCAGTGACTGGACAGGGGGTCTCGAGACCCAGTACTTC. The genes are TRBV24-1 and TRBJ2-5; the match to TRBD1 covers 10 bases. The CDR3 has 15 amino acids. After removal of 4 bases from V and 5 bases from J, the junction contained 6 bases not matched to a gene. Germline values: CDR1 KGHDR, CDR2 SFDVKD.

The rearrangement uses TRBV7-9 and TRBJ1-2; 8 bases match TRBD1. Germline loops: CDR1 SEHNR, CDR2 FQNEAQ (reference sequence). The trim removed 5 bases at V and 4 bases at J, leaving 9 bases unmatched. The CDR3 is 15 amino acids. The CDR3 sequence is CASSATDRAAYGYTF. For the CDR3, the DNA is TGTGCCAGCAGCGCAACGGACAGGGCCGCCTATGGCTACACCTTC.

The rearrangement uses TRBV5-4 and TRBJ2-5, with a weak D call TRBD1 (6 bases). Trimming took 0 bases from V and 5 from J, leaving 20 bases between them. CDR1 is SGHNT, CDR2 YYREEE, per germline (reference sequence). This CDR3 comprises 17 residues. CDR3 region: CASSLAGWTAGRETQYF. Written as DNA, the CDR3 is TGTGCCAGCAGCTTGGCGGGGTGGACAGCAGGCCGGGAGACCCAGTACTTC. The full variable domain, with the rest looked up from reference TRBV5-4 and TRBJ2-5, is ETGVTQSPTHLIKTRGQQVTLRCSSQSGHNTVSWYQQALGQGPQFIFQYYREEENGRGNFPPRFSGLQFPNYSSELNVNALELDDSALYLCASSLAGWTAGRETQYFGPGTRLLVL.

In regard to this clone: Other nucleotide sequences in the sample specify the same CDR3. This chain connects TRBV6-5 to TRBJ2-1, with 12 bases identical to TRBD2. The CDR3 has 16 amino acids. The germline V gene encodes CDR1 MNHEY and CDR2 SVGAGI. V shed 0 bases and J 4 bases; nucleotides not matched to a gene: 1. The CDR3 loop reads CASSYSLAGGYNEQFF. The CDR3 nucleotides are TGTGCCAGCAGTTACTCACTAGCGGGGGGTTACAATGAGCAGTTCTTC.

The V gene is TRBV10-3, the J gene TRBJ2-7, with D unresolved. Germline assignment: CDR1 ENHRY and CDR2 SYGVKD. The CDR3 spans 12 residues. V gave up 3 bases and J gave up 2 bases, with 5 bases separating them. The CDR3 loop is CAISDRPYEQYF. DNA for the CDR3: TGTGCCATCAGTGACAGGCCCTACGAGCAGTACTTC.

Notes on this clone: Other DNA sequences within the sample encode an identical CDR3. The chain couples TRBV5-1 to TRBJ2-1; TRBD2 matches 9 bases. Germline V gene sequence: CDR1 SGHRS, CDR2 YFSETQ. Losses at the gene ends were 1 base for V and 0 bases for J; bases not matched to a gene: 2. This CDR3 comprises 16 residues. This CDR3 is CASSLSGGSSYNEQFF. DNA of the CDR3: TGCGCCAGCAGCTTGAGCGGGGGGAGCTCCTACAATGAGCAGTTCTTC.

This chain joins TRBV19 and TRBJ2-7; 9 bases are shared with TRBD1. Germline V gene data show CDR1 as LNHDA and CDR2 as SQIVND (reference sequence). This CDR3 spans 15 amino acids. V was clipped by 5 bases and J by 3 bases; unmatched bases: 8. The CDR3 nucleotides read TGTGCCAGTAGTGGATCGACAGGGGGGGACTACGAGCAGTACTTC. Encoded protein: CASSGSTGGDYEQYF.